The next 3 T cell receptor beta chains were all read from a single sample in a study of blood T cell repertoires in COVID-19. Clones were read by immunoSEQ multiplex PCR, and TCRdb kept only the in-frame ones, dropping some. The sample shows approximately 130,000 clones, over 65% of them seen only once. The sequenced sample consisted of peripheral blood. The receptors were sampled from a man in his 60s with acute or convalescent COVID-19.

The rearrangement links TRBV15 to TRBJ2-1, with 10 bases identical to TRBD2. Losses at the gene ends were 2 bases for V and 3 bases for J; bases not matched to a gene: 4. The CDR3 has 16 amino acids. Germline CDR1 LNHNV, CDR2 YYDKDF (reference sequence). The CDR3 nucleotides read TGTGCCACCAGCAGACGGACTAGCGGATTCTACAATGAGCAGTTCTTC. Protein: CATSRRTSGFYNEQFF. Full variable domain (outside the CDR3, taken from reference TRBV15 and TRBJ2-1): DAMVIQNPRYQVTQFGKPVTLSCSQTLNHNVMYWYQQKSSQAPKLLFHYYDKDFNNEADTPDNFQSRRPNTSFCFLDIRSPGLGDTAMYLCATSRRTSGFYNEQFFGPGTRLTVL.

The CDR3, as DNA: TGTGCCAGCAGCGAAACCCGGACAGGGGAGACCCAGTACTTC. It specifies CASSETRTGETQYF. V gene TRBV7-2 combines with J gene TRBJ2-5; 8 bases match TRBD1. The V segment lost 5 bases and the J segment 5 bases; nucleotides outside the gene matches: 7. Germline CDR1 and CDR2: SGHTA and FQGNSA. This CDR3 spans 14 amino acids. Together with reference TRBV7-2 and TRBJ2-5, the CDR3 gives the full variable domain: GAGVSQSPSNKVTEKGKDVELRCDPISGHTALYWYRQSLGQGLEFLIYFQGNSAPDKSGLPSDRFSAERTGGSVSTLTIQRTQQEDSAVYLCASSETRTGETQYFGPGTRLLVL.

J is TRBJ1-3 and V is TRBV9, with TRBD1 matching over 9 bases. CDR1 and CDR2 from the germline V gene are SGDLS and YYNGEE. The CDR3 covers 15 residues. V lost 1 base to trimming and J lost 7 bases; unmatched junction nucleotides: 6. The CDR3 region has the DNA TGTGCCAGCAGCGTAACCCGGACAGGGGTGAACACCATATATTTT. Translating gives CASSVTRTGVNTIYF. Full variable domain (remainder filled in from reference TRBV9 and TRBJ1-3): DSGVTQTPKHLITATGQRVTLRCSPRSGDLSVYWYQQSLDQGLQFLIQYYNGEERAKGNILERFSAQQFPDLHSELNLSSLELGDSALYFCASSVTRTGVNTIYFGEGSWLTVV.